The sequence of this T cell receptor beta chain was determined in a study of T cell responses to AZD1222 COVID-19 vaccine. TCRdb's table, derived via immunoSEQ multiplex PCR, lists solely in-frame clones and lacks some. The table records about 150,000 clones, roughly 90% of them present only once. The CDR3 has 10 residues. V lost 2 bases and J 11 bases, leaving 9 bases between the germline ends. Per germline, CDR1 DFQATT and CDR2 SNEGSKA (reference sequence). The source is an adult in good health. This sequence joins TRBV20-1 and TRBJ1-1; D is unclear. The material was peripheral blood, obtained on day 0 of AZD1222 vaccination. The CDR3 reads CSARLGGAFF. The CDR3 DNA reads TGCAGTGCTAGACTGGGTGGGGCTTTCTTT.